These 4 T cell receptor beta chains originate from one sample sequenced in a study of beta chain features in type 1 diabetes. The investigators reverse transcribed all of the isolated RNA, so they sequenced expressed TCRB transcripts. The method was immunoSEQ multiplex PCR; TCRdb's version includes in-frame clones alone and lacks a portion of them. The sample has tens of thousands of clones; approximately 74% are singletons. Sequencing was carried out using Tregs from blood. Receptors were obtained from a woman in her 40s in good health.

This chain connects TRBV6-5 to TRBJ2-1; D not resolved. Germline values: CDR1 MNHEY, CDR2 SVGAGI. The germline V and J ends were trimmed by 4 bases and 10 bases, with 11 bases remaining between them. The CDR3 length is 12 residues. For the CDR3, the DNA is TGTGCCAGCAGTTTACGAGGCCTCGAGCAGTTCTTC. Its translation: CASSLRGLEQFF.

In this sample, this clone turned up a few times. This rearrangement joins TRBV19 to TRBJ1-6; D is ambiguous. Germline CDR1 and CDR2: LNHDA and SQIVND (reference sequence). V shed 9 bases and J shed 9 bases, with 21 bases lying between them. The CDR3 runs 15 residues. The CDR3 region is CASTFGPPPISPLHF. The CDR3 DNA sequence: TGTGCCAGCACTTTTGGGCCGCCTCCAATTTCACCCCTCCACTTT.

This clone was seen only a few times. The rearrangement links TRBV18 to TRBJ2-2; no clear D gene. CDR1 KGHSH and CDR2 LQKENI come from the germline V gene. V dropped 6 bases and J dropped 0 bases, with 11 bases sitting between them. The length of the CDR3 is 15 residues. In DNA form, the CDR3 reads TGTGCCAGCTCGTTTTTCAGTTCGAACACCGGGGAGCTGTTTTTT. This gives the protein CASSFFSSNTGELFF.

V and J are TRBV6-5 and TRBJ2-7; tentatively, D is TRBD2 (5 bases). Germline V lookup: CDR1 MNHEY, CDR2 SVGAGI. Between the trimmed V and J ends, which lost 8 bases and 5 bases, there was a span of 22 bases. The CDR3 spans 15 residues. CDR3 residues: CASGSGMGLGNEQYF. The CDR3 DNA sequence: TGTGCCAGCGGGTCCGGGATGGGCCTTGGCAACGAGCAGTACTTC.